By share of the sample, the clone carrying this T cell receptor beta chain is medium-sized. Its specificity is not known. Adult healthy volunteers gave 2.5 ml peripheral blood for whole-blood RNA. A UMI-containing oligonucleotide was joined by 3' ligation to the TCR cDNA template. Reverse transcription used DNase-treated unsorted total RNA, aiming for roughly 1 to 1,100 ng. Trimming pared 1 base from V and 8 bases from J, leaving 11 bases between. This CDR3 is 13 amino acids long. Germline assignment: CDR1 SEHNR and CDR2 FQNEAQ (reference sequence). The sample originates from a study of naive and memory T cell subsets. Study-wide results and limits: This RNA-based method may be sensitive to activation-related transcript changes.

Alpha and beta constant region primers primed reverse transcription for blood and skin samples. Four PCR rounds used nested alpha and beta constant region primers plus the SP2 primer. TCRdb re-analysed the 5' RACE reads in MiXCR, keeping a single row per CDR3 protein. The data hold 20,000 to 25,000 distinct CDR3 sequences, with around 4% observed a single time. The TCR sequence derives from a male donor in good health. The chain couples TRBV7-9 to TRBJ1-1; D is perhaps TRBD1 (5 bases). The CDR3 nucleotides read TGTGCCAGCAGCTTAGGGGGCAATCTGGAAGCTTTCTTT. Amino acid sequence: CASSLGGNLEAFF.